The rows below give T cell receptor beta chains drawn from one sample of a study of blood T cell repertoires in COVID-19. TCRdb's copy holds only in-frame clones and misses some; the assay was immunoSEQ multiplex PCR. The data show about 150,000 clones, with more than 75% seen just once and approximately 5% held by the top ten. Sequencing was performed on peripheral blood. The receptors were gathered from a woman aged 50 to 65 with acute or convalescent COVID-19. The CDR3 runs from the conserved cysteine through the conserved F or W. The D gene is left open where the match is weak. Size is omitted from some rows. Given values are once, few, many or a class for expanded clones.

d_call,clone_size,v_call,j_call,cdr3_nt,cdr3_aa
.,.,TRBV11-2,TRBJ2-5,TGTGCCTCAGCAAGGGGGTCCGAGACCCAGTACTTC,CASARGSETQYF
TRBD2,.,TRBV2,TRBJ2-1,TGTGCCAGCAGTGCTCAAGCGGGGAGTGAGCAGTTCTTC,CASSAQAGSEQFF
.,.,TRBV3-1/TRBV3-2,TRBJ1-1,TGTGCCAGCAGCCAAGATAATAGGGGTGAAGCTTTCTTT,CASSQDNRGEAFF
.,.,TRBV11-2,TRBJ2-5,TGTGCCAGCAGCTTAAAGCCGGGGAAAGAGACCCAGTACTTC,CASSLKPGKETQYF
TRBD1,.,TRBV7-2,TRBJ2-7,TGTGCCAGCAGCTTAAACCGGGACAGACTCTACGAGCAGTACTTC,CASSLNRDRLYEQYF
TRBD2,.,TRBV6-2/TRBV6-3,TRBJ2-7,TGTGCCAGCAGTTACGTAACTAGCGGGGCCTACGAGCAGTACTTC,CASSYVTSGAYEQYF
.,.,TRBV2,TRBJ2-3,TGTGCCAGCAGCGCCACCGACTCTAGTTGGAGCACAGATACGCAGTATTTT,CASSATDSSWSTDTQYF
TRBD1,.,TRBV4-2,TRBJ1-4,TGTGCCAGCAGCCAGGCCGGACAGGGTGGTAATGAAAAACTGTTTTTT,CASSQAGQGGNEKLFF
.,.,TRBV7-3,TRBJ2-1,TGTGCCAGCAGCCGGACAGCCCTCTACAATGAGCAGTTCTTC,CASSRTALYNEQFF
.,once,TRBV10-3,TRBJ2-7,TGTGCCACGGGCAGGGACGAGCAGTACTTC,CATGRDEQYF
.,.,TRBV18,TRBJ1-4,TGTGCCAGCTCACCCTCCCTGGAGGCAACTAATGAAAAACTGTTTTTT,CASSPSLEATNEKLFF
.,.,TRBV4-3,TRBJ2-1,TGCGCCAGCAGCCAATGTCTCGTGAGCTCCTACAATGAGCAGTTCTTC,CASSQCLVSSYNEQFF
.,.,TRBV12-5,TRBJ1-6,TGTGCTAGTGGTTTGGTACAGGGTCTCCACTTT,CASGLVQGLHF
.,.,TRBV29-1,TRBJ2-3,TGCAGCGTTGAACACCCCACTGATACGCAGTATTTT,CSVEHPTDTQYF
.,few,TRBV10-1,TRBJ1-5,TGCGCCAGCAGAGCTTCCCAAGGGGTTCAGCCCCAGCATTTT,CASRASQGVQPQHF